This T cell receptor beta chain stems from a study of human T cells and chemical hapten exposure. Study-wide findings and caveats: Versus controls, significantly more large CDR3 similarity clusters arose from expanded TCRs.

Regarding time point: patch test 3, about 24 weeks after DPC sensitization. Treatment given: therapeutic diphenylcyclopropenone sensitization with weekly scalp DPC. The library tagged each cDNA molecule with unique molecular identifiers. Each CDR3 protein is one row after TCRdb ran MiXCR on the RACE reads. The table has about 190,000 distinct CDR3 sequences, around 25% seen once; the top ten hold approximately 2.3%. As to this clonotype: Its antigen is unknown.

V shed 1 base and J shed 2 bases, with 11 bases lying between them. This CDR3 is 15 amino acids long. Germline V gives CDR1 MNHEY, CDR2 SVGAGI. The chain employs TRBV6-5 and TRBJ1-2; tentatively, D is TRBD1 (5 bases). This TCR came from a woman aged 40 to 50 with alopecia areata. Some clones in this sample may be carry-over from other donors' samples. Sequencing used whole blood, obtained in connection with sensitization to the hapten diphenylcyclopropenone (DPC). The CDR3 bases are TGTGCCAGCAGTTACTTGCGGCGGGGGAACTATGGCTACACCTTC. The encoded protein is CASSYLRRGNYGYTF.